The present T cell receptor beta chain was sequenced within a study of T cells in Graves' hyperthyroidism and ophthalmopathy. This clonotype came up many times. Its antigen is unidentified. Study-wide points: Most thyroid clonotypes that were expanded above 0.001 also turned up in blood.

The V gene lost 4 bases and the J gene lost 8 bases, with 18 bases spanning the gap. Germline lookup yields CDR1 SNHLY and CDR2 FYNNEI. This CDR3 contains 15 residues. Amplification of TCR beta CDR3 regions used RNA as the template. TCR CDR3 underwent first-round RT-PCR with the HTBI primer set. One entry per CDR3 protein results from TCRdb running MiXCR on the multiplex PCR reads. The table records about 250,000 distinct CDR3 sequences, 22% of them present only once. Patients with uncontrolled infections, other autoimmune diseases, pregnancy or lactation were excluded. The study based diagnoses on clinical symptoms, serum thyroxine and TRAb, thyroid ultrasound and orbital computed tomography.

The sequence was collected from a young man with Graves' ophthalmopathy. This chain uses TRBV2 with TRBJ1-5; the D gene is possibly TRBD1 (6 bases). Input material: blood. CDR3 loop: CASSAFLRDTKPQHF. The CDR3 bases are TGTGCCAGCAGTGCCTTCCTCCGGGACACAAAGCCCCAGCATTTT.